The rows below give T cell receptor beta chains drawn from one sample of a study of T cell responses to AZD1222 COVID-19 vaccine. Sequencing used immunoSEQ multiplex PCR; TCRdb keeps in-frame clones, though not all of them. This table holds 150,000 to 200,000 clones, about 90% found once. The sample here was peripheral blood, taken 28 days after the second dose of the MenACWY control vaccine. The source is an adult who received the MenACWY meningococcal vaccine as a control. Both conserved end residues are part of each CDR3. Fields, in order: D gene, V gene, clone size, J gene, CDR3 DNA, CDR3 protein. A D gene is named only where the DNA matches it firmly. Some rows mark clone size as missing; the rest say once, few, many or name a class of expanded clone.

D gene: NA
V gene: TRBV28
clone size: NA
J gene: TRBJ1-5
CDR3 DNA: TGTGCCAGCAGGGGGACGTACAATCAGCCCCAGCATTTT
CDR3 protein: CASRGTYNQPQHF

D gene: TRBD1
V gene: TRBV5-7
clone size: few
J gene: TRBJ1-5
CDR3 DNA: TGTGCCAGCAGCTTGGGACAGGGACAGCCCCAGCATTTT
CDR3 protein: CASSLGQGQPQHF

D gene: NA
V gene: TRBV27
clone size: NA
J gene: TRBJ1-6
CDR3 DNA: TGTGCCAGCAGCACCAACAGGGCGGCTAATAATTCACCCCTCCACTTT
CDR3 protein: CASSTNRAANNSPLHF

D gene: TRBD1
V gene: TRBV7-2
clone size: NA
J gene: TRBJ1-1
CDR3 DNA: TGTGCCAGCAGCTTGGACAGGGCCACTGAAGCTTTCTTT
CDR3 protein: CASSLDRATEAFF

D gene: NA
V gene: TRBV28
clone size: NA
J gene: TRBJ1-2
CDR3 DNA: TGTGCCAGCAGTTTATCTGGGTCCCTCCGGGGCTACACCTTC
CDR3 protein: CASSLSGSLRGYTF

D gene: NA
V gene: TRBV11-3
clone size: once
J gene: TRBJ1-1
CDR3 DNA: TGTGCCAGCAGCTTTACTTCGGCGGCTGAAGCTTTCTTT
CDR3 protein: CASSFTSAAEAFF

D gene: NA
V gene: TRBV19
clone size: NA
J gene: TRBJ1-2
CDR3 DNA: TGTGCCAGTAGTTTCCGAGGGGGAAGTGGCTACACCTTC
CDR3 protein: CASSFRGGSGYTF

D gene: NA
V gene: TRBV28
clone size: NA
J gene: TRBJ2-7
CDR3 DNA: TGTGCCAGCAGCCCCATTCGGGACGAGCAGGGTCGAACCTACGAGCAGTACTTC
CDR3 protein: CASSPIRDEQGRTYEQYF

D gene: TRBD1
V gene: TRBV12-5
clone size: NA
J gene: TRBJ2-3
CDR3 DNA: TGTGCTAGTGGTTTGTCGACAGGGCTAGGGGTAGGAGATACGCAGTATTTT
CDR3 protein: CASGLSTGLGVGDTQYF

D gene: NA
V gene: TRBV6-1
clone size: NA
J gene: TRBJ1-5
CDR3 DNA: TGTGCCAGCAGGCCGCCTCTCTATCAGCCCCAGCATTTT
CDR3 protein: CASRPPLYQPQHF

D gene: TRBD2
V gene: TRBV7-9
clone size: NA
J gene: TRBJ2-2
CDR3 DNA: TGTGCCAGCAGCGGGACTAGCGGGAGAACCGGGGAGCTGTTTTTT
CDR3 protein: CASSGTSGRTGELFF

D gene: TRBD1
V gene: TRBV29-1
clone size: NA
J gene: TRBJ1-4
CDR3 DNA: TGCAGCGTGGCGACAGGGCCAAATGAAAAACTGTTTTTT
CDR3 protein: CSVATGPNEKLFF

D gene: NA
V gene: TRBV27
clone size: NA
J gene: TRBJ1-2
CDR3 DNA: TGTGCCAGCAGCCCCCGGGCAGGTCCCTTTTCTGGCTACACCTTC
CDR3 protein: CASSPRAGPFSGYTF

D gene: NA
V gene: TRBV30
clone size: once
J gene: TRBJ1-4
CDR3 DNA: TGTGCCTGGAGTTGGGACGTCTTAGGGGGTGGACTGTTTTTT
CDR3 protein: CAWSWDVLGGGLFF

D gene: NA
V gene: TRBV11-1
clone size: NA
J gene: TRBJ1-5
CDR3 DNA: TGTGCCAGCAGCCCGCAATCAGATCAGCCCCAGCATTTT
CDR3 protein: CASSPQSDQPQHF

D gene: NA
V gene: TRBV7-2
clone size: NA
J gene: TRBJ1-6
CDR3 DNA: TGTGCCAGCAGCCGCTTTGAGGGCCCCGATAATTCACCCCTCCACTTT
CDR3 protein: CASSRFEGPDNSPLHF

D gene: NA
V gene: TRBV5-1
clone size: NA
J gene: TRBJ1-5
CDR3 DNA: TGCGCCAGCAGCTTGACCGGGGATAGCAATCAGCCCCAGCATTTT
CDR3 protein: CASSLTGDSNQPQHF

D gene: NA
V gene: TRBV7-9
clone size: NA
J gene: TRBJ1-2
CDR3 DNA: TGTGCCAGCAGCTTGGGGCTTATAGCTAACTATGGCTACACCTTC
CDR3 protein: CASSLGLIANYGYTF

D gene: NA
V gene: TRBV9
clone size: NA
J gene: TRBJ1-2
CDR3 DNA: TGTGCCAGCAGCGTAGACAGTAGAGGCTACACCTTC
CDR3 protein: CASSVDSRGYTF

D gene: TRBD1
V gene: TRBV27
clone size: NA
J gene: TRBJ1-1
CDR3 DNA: TGTGCCAGCAGTTTGGGACAGGGTGGGGTTGAAGCTTTCTTT
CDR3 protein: CASSLGQGGVEAFF

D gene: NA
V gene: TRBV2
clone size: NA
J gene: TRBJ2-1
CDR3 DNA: TGTGCCAGCAGTGAAGTGACCTCCCTGGGGAGTGAAGGCAATGAGCAGTTCTTC
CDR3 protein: CASSEVTSLGSEGNEQFF

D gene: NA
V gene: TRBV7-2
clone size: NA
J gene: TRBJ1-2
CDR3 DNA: TGTGCCAGCAGCTTAGCGCCGGGGGGCGGCTACACCTTC
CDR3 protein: CASSLAPGGGYTF

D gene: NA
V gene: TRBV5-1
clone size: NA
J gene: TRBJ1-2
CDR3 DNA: TGCGCCAGCACCCCCGGCCAGGTCCGCTATGGCTACACCTTC
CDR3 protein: CASTPGQVRYGYTF

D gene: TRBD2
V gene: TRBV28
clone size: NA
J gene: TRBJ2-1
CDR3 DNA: TGTGCCAGTGGACTAGCGGGAGTGGATGAGCAGTTCTTC
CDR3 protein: CASGLAGVDEQFF

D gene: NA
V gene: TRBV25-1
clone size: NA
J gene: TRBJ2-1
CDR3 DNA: TGTGCCAGCAGTCACGACAGGTCCGCCTACAATGAGCAGTTCTTC
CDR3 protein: CASSHDRSAYNEQFF

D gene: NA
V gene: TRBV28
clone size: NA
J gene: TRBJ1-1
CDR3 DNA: TGTGCCAGCAGTCCCGCTTCAGGGGTTAAGACTGAAGCTTTCTTT
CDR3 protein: CASSPASGVKTEAFF

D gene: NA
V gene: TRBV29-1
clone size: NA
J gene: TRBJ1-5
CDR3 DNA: TGCAGCGTTGGATTATCCCCCAATCAGCCCCAGCATTTT
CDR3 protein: CSVGLSPNQPQHF

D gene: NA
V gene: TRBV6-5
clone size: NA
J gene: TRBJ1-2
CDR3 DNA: TGTGCCAGCACACAGGGAGAAGGCTATGGCTACACCTTC
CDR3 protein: CASTQGEGYGYTF

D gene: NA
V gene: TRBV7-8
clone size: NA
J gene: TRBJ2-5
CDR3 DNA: TGTGCCAGCAGCTTAGAGACCCAGTACTTC
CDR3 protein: CASSLETQYF

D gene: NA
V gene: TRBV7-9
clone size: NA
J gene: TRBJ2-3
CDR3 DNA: TGTGCCAGCAGCTTCTCGTCGGTCACAACGCAGTATTTT
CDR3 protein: CASSFSSVTTQYF

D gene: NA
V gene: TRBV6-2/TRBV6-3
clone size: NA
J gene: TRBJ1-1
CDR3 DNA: TGTGCCAGCAGCAGGGAGAACACTGAAGCTTTCTTT
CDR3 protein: CASSRENTEAFF

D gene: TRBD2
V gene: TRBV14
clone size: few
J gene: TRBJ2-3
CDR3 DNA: TGTGCCAGCAGCAGACTCGGGACTAGCGGGCGGAGCACAGATACGCAGTATTTT
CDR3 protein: CASSRLGTSGRSTDTQYF

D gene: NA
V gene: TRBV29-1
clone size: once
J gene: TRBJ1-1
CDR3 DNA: TGCAGCGTTTGGAAGGCTGCCGCTGAAGCTTTCTTT
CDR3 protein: CSVWKAAAEAFF

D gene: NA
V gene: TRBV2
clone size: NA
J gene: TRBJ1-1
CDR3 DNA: TGTGCCAGCAGGATGGGACGAGACACTGAAGCTTTCTTT
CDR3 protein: CASRMGRDTEAFF

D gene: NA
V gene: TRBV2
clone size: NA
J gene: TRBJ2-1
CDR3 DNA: TGTGCCAGCAGTGAAAGGAGGGGGTCGTCAAATGAGCAGTTCTTC
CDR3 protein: CASSERRGSSNEQFF

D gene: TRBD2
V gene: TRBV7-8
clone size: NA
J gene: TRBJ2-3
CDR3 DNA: TGTGCCAGCAGCTTAGTCCGGTCGGCGGGAGTAGTAGATACGCAGTATTTT
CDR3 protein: CASSLVRSAGVVDTQYF

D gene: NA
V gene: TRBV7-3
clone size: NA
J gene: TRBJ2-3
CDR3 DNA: TGTGCCAGCAGCTTGATGGGGAGCACAGATACGCAGTATTTT
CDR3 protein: CASSLMGSTDTQYF

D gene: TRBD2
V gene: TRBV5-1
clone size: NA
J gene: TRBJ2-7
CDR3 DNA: TGCGCCAGCAGCGCCCTTCTTAGCGGGAGGGACGACGAGCAGTACTTC
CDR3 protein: CASSALLSGRDDEQYF

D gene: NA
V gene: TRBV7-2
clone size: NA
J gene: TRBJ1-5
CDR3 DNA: TGTGCCAGCGCCCAGGTGATCAATCAGCCCCAGCATTTT
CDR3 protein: CASAQVINQPQHF

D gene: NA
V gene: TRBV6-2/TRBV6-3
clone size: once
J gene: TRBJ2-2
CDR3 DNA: TGTGCCAGCAGCCAAGTCCGAGAGGGATTGTCCGGGGAGCTGTTTTTT
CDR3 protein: CASSQVREGLSGELFF

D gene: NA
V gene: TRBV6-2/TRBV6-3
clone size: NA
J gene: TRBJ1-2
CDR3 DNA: TGTGCCAGCAGTTCCCGGGACCGTTATGGCTACACCTTC
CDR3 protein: CASSSRDRYGYTF